This is a list of T cell receptor beta chains from one sample in a study of a mutant IDH1 vaccine in newly diagnosed glioma. These TCRs' antigens remain unknown. The table came from immunoSEQ multiplex PCR; TCRdb's copy has only in-frame clones and leaves some out. The repertoire has tens of thousands of clones, about 88% of them found once; the top ten carry 1.5% to 2.5%. This material consisted of PBMCs, taken from a glioma patient whose treatment included an IDH1 peptide vaccine. The receptor source for this set is a man between 25 and 39 years old with glioma. Both conserved end residues are part of each CDR3. The D gene is left open where the match is weak. Rows may omit the clone size; those that give it use once, few, many or a size class.

clone_size cdr3_length j_call v_call d_call cdr3_nt cdr3_aa
once 12 TRBJ2-7 TRBV2 NA TGTGCCAGCAGTGCAGACACCTACGAGCAGTACTTC CASSADTYEQYF
NA 15 TRBJ2-7 TRBV6-5 TRBD1 TGTGCCAGCAGTTCCGTAAACAGGGGAACCCTCGAGCAGTACTTC CASSSVNRGTLEQYF
NA 14 TRBJ2-7 TRBV28 NA TGTGCCAGCAGACCCACCAGGGTAGTGTACGAGCAGTACTTC CASRPTRVVYEQYF
NA 14 TRBJ2-3 TRBV5-1 NA TGCGCCAGCAGCTACCGAGGAACCCCAGATGCGCAGTATTTT CASSYRGTPDAQYF
NA 13 TRBJ1-2 TRBV2 NA TGTGCCAGCAGTGAAGGCCAATCCTATGGCTACACCTTC CASSEGQSYGYTF
NA 16 TRBJ1-4 TRBV28 TRBD1 TGTGCCAGCAGTTTTGCAGGGGGCTTGGAGGGTGAAAAACTGTTTTTT CASSFAGGLEGEKLFF
NA 16 TRBJ1-6 TRBV4-2 NA TGTGCCAGCAGCCAACCCCTCCGGGAGGTTAATTCACCCCTCCACTTT CASSQPLREVNSPLHF
NA 16 TRBJ1-3 TRBV5-8 NA TGTGCCAGCAGCCTTTACGGACCTTCCTCTGGAAACACCATATATTTT CASSLYGPSSGNTIYF
NA 14 TRBJ1-1 TRBV30 NA TGTGCCTGGAGTGAACGGGCAGGGAACACTGAAGCTTTCTTT CAWSERAGNTEAFF
NA 16 TRBJ1-2 TRBV5-5 TRBD1 TGTGCCAGCAGCCCCAGGTACAGGGGGGGCTTCTATGGCTACACCTTC CASSPRYRGGFYGYTF
NA 14 TRBJ2-1 TRBV29-1 TRBD2 TGCAGCGCTACTAGCGGGGGCTCCTACAATGAGCAGTTCTTC CSATSGGSYNEQFF
NA 14 TRBJ2-1 TRBV7-9 NA TGTGCCAGCAGCTTATCAAGGGACTACAATGAGCAGTTCTTC CASSLSRDYNEQFF
NA 16 TRBJ2-2 TRBV5-1 NA TGCGCCAGCAGCTTGTTGCCAGGGGCCGGCACCGGGGAGCTGTTTTTT CASSLLPGAGTGELFF
NA 18 TRBJ1-5 TRBV19 TRBD1 TGTGCCAGTAGTCCGCAACCGGGACAGGCATTGAGCAATCAGCCCCAGCATTTT CASSPQPGQALSNQPQHF
NA 16 TRBJ2-1 TRBV7-8 TRBD2 TGTGCCAGCAGCCAGAATAGAGCGGGGGGCTTAAATGAGCAGTTCTTC CASSQNRAGGLNEQFF
NA 14 TRBJ1-4 TRBV7-2 NA TGTGCCAGCAGCTTAGGGGGGATTAATGAAAAACTGTTTTTT CASSLGGINEKLFF
once 15 TRBJ1-1 TRBV19 NA TGTGCCAGTAGTTCAAAGAGGGGTTCGGACACTGAAGCTTTCTTT CASSSKRGSDTEAFF
NA 14 TRBJ2-4 TRBV7-9 NA TGTGCCAGCAGCTCTGGACTAGCCAAAAACATTCAGTACTTC CASSSGLAKNIQYF
NA 19 TRBJ2-4 TRBV15 TRBD2 TGTGCCACCAGCAGAGAGGGTAGAGGCGGGGGGTTAGCCAAAAACATTCAGTACTTC CATSREGRGGGLAKNIQYF
NA 20 TRBJ1-1 TRBV13 NA TGTGCCAGCAGCTTATCATGGGGTTCGTTTTCCAATAAGCCGAACACTGAAGCTTTCTTT CASSLSWGSFSNKPNTEAFF
NA 16 TRBJ1-4 TRBV19 TRBD1 TGTGCCAGTAGAAGGACAGGGGGCACTACTAATGAAAAACTGTTTTTT CASRRTGGTTNEKLFF
NA 14 TRBJ1-2 TRBV5-1 TRBD1 TGCGCCAGCAGCTTCTTGACCCAGGGGGGCGGCTACACCTTC CASSFLTQGGGYTF
NA 16 TRBJ1-1 TRBV18 TRBD1 TGTGCCAGCTCACCACCAGTCGGACAGGGGAATACTGAAGCTTTCTTT CASSPPVGQGNTEAFF
NA 16 TRBJ2-1 TRBV7-7 NA TGTGCCAGCAGCTTAGAGCATGGAGCGTCCTACAATGAGCAGTTCTTC CASSLEHGASYNEQFF
few 12 TRBJ1-2 TRBV2 NA TGTGCCAGCAGCCTAGGGCGGAATGGCTACACCTTC CASSLGRNGYTF
few 14 TRBJ1-1 TRBV10-3 NA TGTGCCATCAACTACAGCGGGGATAACACTGAAGCTTTCTTT CAINYSGDNTEAFF
NA 15 TRBJ2-7 TRBV7-2 TRBD1 TGTGCCAGCAGCCAAGACAGGGGGCTTTTCTACGAGCAGTACTTC CASSQDRGLFYEQYF
NA 13 TRBJ1-5 TRBV5-1 NA TGCGCCAGCAGCATGGACAGAAATCAGCCCCAGCATTTT CASSMDRNQPQHF
NA 15 TRBJ1-5 TRBV28 NA TGTGCCAGCAGCCCCACCGGGACATGGAATCAGCCCCAGCATTTT CASSPTGTWNQPQHF
NA 12 TRBJ2-1 TRBV28 NA TGTGCCAGCACAGGGGCCTACAATGAGCAGTTCTTC CASTGAYNEQFF
NA 12 TRBJ2-3 TRBV2 TRBD2 TGTGCCAGCAGCGGGACTAGCGATACGCAGTATTTT CASSGTSDTQYF
NA 14 TRBJ2-5 TRBV25-1 NA TGTGCCAGCAGTTCCGAATGGAGGGGAGAGGGCCAGTACTTC CASSSEWRGEGQYF
once 14 TRBJ1-3 TRBV5-1 NA TGCGCCAGCAGCTCGGGGGATCCGGGAAACACCATATATTTT CASSSGDPGNTIYF
NA 16 TRBJ1-2 TRBV4-2 NA TGTGCCAGCAGCCAAGGAACAGGGTCCCATAACTATGGCTACACCTTC CASSQGTGSHNYGYTF
NA 11 TRBJ2-7 TRBV5-6 TRBD1 TGTGCCAGCAGCGGGACAGGGCGGCAGTACTTC CASSGTGRQYF
once 16 TRBJ2-1 TRBV28 TRBD2 TGTGCCAGCAGTTTAGCGGGAGGGGAAAGGGGCTATGAGCAGTTCTTC CASSLAGGERGYEQFF
NA 12 TRBJ1-1 TRBV2 NA TGTGCCAGCAGTGGGGGGGGTTCTGAAGCTTTCTTT CASSGGGSEAFF
NA 19 TRBJ2-5 TRBV28 TRBD1 TGTGCCAGCAGTTTCCTAAGTTTCGGGACAGGGTTATTGGTAGAGACCCAGTACTTC CASSFLSFGTGLLVETQYF
NA 12 TRBJ2-7 TRBV15 TRBD1 TGTGCCACCTCGGGACAGGGCTACGAGCAGTACTTC CATSGQGYEQYF